These 4 T cell receptor beta chains were all obtained from the same sample, sequenced in a study of CDR3 diversity in severe acne. TCRdb analysed the PCR reads with MiXCR anew, one entry per CDR3 protein. Among about 85,000 distinct CDR3 sequences, about half were seen once, and the ten largest hold 10%. Sequencing was done on a sample of blood. The receptors originated from a male donor in good health, serving as a control.

To note about this clonotype: A much larger clone is a single base away; this may be a read error. The CDR3 does not close with the conserved phenylalanine or tryptophan, likely indicating a read error. V is TRBV6-1 and J is TRBJ1-1; D ambiguous. CDR1 is MNHNS, CDR2 SASEGT, per germline. CDR3 length: 12 amino acids. Trimming cost V 8 bases and J 5 bases, with 12 bases left between them. The CDR3 here is CASFFKWTEAFL. The CDR3 DNA reads TGTGCCAGCTTTTTCAAGTGGACTGAAGCTTTCCTT.

This clonotype was detected only once. The rearrangement links TRBV4-1 to TRBJ1-1; a weak D match, TRBD1 (5 bases). This CDR3 comprises 16 residues. Between the trimmed V and J ends, which lost 6 bases and 8 bases, there was a span of 25 bases. From germline, CDR1 is MGHRA and CDR2 YSYEKL. This CDR3 is CASRGGGGGGGVEAFF. The CDR3, as DNA: TGCGCCAGCAGGGGGGGGGGGGGGGGGGGGGGGGTCGAAGCTTTCTTT.

This clonotype was counted between two and nine times. This chain joins TRBV10-3 and TRBJ2-7, with 11 bases identical to TRBD2. The V and J ends lost 0 bases and 4 bases, in that order; junction bases with no gene match: 5. The germline V gene encodes CDR1 ENHRY and CDR2 SYGVKD. This CDR3 is 16 amino acids long. CDR3 sequence reads: CAISESTGTSGYEQYF. The DNA for the CDR3 is TGTGCCATCAGTGAGTCGACCGGGACTAGCGGTTACGAGCAGTACTTC.

There are a few counts of this clonotype. This chain links TRBV6-5 with TRBJ1-4; D is ambiguous. Germline CDR1 reads MNHEY; CDR2 reads SVGAGI. Trimming cost V 4 bases and J 8 bases, with 14 bases left between them. The CDR3 has 14 amino acids. The CDR3 nucleotides read TGTGCCAGCAGTTCGTCTTGGGTCGGCGAAAAACTGTTTTTT. Protein product: CASSSSWVGEKLFF.